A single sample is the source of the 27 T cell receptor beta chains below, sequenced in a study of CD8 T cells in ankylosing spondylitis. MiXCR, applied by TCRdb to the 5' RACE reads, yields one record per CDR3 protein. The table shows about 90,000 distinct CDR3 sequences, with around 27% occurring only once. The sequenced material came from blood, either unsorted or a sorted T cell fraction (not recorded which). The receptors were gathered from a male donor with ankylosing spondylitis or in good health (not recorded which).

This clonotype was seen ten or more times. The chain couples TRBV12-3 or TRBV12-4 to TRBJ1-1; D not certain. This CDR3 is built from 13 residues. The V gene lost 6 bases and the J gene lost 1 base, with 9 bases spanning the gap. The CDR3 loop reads CASSSTGNTEAFF. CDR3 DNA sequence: TGTGCCAGCAGCTCGACGGGGAACACTGAAGCTTTCTTT.

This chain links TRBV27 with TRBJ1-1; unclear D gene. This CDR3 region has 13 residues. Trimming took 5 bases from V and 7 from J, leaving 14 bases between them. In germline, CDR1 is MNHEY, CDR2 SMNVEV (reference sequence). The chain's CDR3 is CASSQPPWIEAFF. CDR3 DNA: TGTGCCAGCAGTCAACCCCCTTGGATTGAAGCTTTCTTT.

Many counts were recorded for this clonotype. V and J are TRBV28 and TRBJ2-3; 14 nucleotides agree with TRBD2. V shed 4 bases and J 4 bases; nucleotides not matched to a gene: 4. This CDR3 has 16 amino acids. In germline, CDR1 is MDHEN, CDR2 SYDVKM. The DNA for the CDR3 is TGTGCCAGCAGTTCGACGACTAGCGGGGGGGCAGATACGCAGTATTTT. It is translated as CASSSTTSGGADTQYF.

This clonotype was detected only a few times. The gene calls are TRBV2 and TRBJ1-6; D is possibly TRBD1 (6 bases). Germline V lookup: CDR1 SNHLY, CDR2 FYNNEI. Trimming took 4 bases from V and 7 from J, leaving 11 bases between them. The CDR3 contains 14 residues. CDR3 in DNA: TGTGCCAGCAGTGGCCAAGGGGGGAATTCACCCCTCCACTTT. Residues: CASSGQGGNSPLHF.

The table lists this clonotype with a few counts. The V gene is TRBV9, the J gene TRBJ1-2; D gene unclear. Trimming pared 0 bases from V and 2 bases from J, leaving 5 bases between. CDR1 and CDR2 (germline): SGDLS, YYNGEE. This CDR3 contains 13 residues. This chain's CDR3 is CASSVAVNYGYTF. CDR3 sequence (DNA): TGTGCCAGCAGCGTAGCCGTGAACTATGGCTACACCTTC.

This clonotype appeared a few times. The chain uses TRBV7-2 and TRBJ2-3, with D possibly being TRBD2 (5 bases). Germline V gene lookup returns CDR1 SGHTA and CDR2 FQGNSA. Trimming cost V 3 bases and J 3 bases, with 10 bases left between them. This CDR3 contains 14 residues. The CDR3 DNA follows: TGTGCCAGCAGCTTTAATAGCGTTACAGATACGCAGTATTTT. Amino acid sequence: CASSFNSVTDTQYF.

In DNA form, the CDR3 reads TGTGCCAGCAGTTTTGGGGCGGACCCGAACACCGGGGAGCTGTTTTTT. Amino acid sequence: CASSFGADPNTGELFF. This chain connects TRBV12-3 or TRBV12-4 to TRBJ2-2, with a tentative D call TRBD1 (5 bases). CDR3 length: 16 residues. Trimming took off 3 bases at V and 0 bases at J, with 11 bases between the two ends.

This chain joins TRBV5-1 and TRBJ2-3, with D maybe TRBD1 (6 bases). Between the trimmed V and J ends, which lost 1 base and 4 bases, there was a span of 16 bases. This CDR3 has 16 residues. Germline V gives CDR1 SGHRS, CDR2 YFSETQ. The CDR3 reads CASSLMGAQLADTQYF. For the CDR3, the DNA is TGCGCCAGCAGCTTGATGGGGGCGCAGTTGGCAGATACGCAGTATTTT.

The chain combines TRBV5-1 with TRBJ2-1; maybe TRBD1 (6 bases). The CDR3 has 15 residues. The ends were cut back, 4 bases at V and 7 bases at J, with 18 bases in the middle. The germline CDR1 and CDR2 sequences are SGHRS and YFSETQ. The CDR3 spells CASSPDPRGGNEQFF. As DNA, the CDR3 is TGCGCCAGCAGCCCGGACCCCAGGGGTGGTAATGAGCAGTTCTTC. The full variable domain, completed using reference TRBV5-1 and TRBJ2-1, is KAGVTQTPRYLIKTRGQQVTLSCSPISGHRSVSWYQQTPGQGLQFLFEYFSETQRNKGNFPGRFSGRQFSNSRSEMNVSTLELGDSALYLCASSPDPRGGNEQFFGPGTRLTVL.

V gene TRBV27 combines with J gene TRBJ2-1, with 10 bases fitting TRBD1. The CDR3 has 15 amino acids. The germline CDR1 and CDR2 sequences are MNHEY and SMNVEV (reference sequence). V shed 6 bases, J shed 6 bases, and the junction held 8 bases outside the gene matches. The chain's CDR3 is CASSLPGQGFNEQFF. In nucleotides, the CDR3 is TGTGCCAGCAGCCTACCGGGACAGGGGTTCAATGAGCAGTTCTTC.

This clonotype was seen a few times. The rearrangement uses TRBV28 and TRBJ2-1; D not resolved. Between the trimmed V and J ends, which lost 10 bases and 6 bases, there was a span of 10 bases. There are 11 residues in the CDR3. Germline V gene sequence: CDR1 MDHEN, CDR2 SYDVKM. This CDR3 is CANTPGNEQFF. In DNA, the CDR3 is TGTGCCAACACTCCGGGCAATGAGCAGTTCTTC.

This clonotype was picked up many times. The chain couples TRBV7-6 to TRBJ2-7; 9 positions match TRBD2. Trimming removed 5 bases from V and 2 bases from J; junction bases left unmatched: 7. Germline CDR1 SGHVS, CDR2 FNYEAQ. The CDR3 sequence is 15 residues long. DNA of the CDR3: TGTGCCAGCAGCGAAATAGCGGGAGATACCTACGAGCAGTACTTC. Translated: CASSEIAGDTYEQYF.

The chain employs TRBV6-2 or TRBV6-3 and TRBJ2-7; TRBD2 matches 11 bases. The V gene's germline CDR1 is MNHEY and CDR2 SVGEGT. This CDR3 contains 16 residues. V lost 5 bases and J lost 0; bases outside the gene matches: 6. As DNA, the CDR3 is TGTGCCAGCAGTCCTCTAGCGGGGGGACCCTCCTACGAGCAGTACTTC. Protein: CASSPLAGGPSYEQYF.

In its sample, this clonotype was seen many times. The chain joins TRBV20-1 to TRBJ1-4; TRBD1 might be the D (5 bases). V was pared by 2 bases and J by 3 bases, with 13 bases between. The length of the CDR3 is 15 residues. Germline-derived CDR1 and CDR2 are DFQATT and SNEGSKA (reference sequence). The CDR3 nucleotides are TGCAGTGCTAGACCGACGACAGAAGCTAATGAAAAACTGTTTTTT. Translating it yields CSARPTTEANEKLFF.

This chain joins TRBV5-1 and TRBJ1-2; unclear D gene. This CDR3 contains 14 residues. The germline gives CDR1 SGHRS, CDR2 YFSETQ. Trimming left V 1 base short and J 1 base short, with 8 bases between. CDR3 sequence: CASSLSVINYGYTF. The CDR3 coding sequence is TGCGCCAGCAGCTTGTCTGTGATTAACTATGGCTACACCTTC.

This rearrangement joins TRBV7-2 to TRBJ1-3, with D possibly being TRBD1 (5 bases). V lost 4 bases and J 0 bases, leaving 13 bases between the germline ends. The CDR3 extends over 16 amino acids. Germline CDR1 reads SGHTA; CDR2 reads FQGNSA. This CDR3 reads CASSSKTVSSGNTIYF. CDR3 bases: TGTGCCAGCAGCTCGAAGACAGTTAGCTCTGGAAACACCATATATTTT. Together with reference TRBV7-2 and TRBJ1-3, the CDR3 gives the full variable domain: GAGVSQSPSNKVTEKGKDVELRCDPISGHTALYWYRQSLGQGLEFLIYFQGNSAPDKSGLPSDRFSAERTGGSVSTLTIQRTQQEDSAVYLCASSSKTVSSGNTIYFGEGSWLTVV.

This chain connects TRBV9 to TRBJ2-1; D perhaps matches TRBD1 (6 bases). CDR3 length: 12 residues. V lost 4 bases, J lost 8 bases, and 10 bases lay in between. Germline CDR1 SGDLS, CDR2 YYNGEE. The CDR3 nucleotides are TGTGCCAGCAGCATACAGGGATATGAGCAGTTCTTC. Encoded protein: CASSIQGYEQFF. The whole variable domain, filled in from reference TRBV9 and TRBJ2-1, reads DSGVTQTPKHLITATGQRVTLRCSPRSGDLSVYWYQQSLDQGLQFLIQYYNGEERAKGNILERFSAQQFPDLHSELNLSSLELGDSALYFCASSIQGYEQFFGPGTRLTVL.

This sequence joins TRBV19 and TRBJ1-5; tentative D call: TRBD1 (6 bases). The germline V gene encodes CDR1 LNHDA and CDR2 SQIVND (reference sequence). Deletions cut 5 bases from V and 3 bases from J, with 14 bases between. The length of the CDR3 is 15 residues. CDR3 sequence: CASSWAQGINQPQHF. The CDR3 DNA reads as TGTGCCAGTAGTTGGGCCCAGGGGATCAATCAGCCCCAGCATTTT.

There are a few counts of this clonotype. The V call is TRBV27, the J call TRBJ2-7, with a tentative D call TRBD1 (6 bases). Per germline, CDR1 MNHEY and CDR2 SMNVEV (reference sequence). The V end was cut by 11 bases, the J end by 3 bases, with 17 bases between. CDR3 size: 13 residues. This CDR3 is CARDGTRDYEQYV. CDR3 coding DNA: TGTGCCCGGGACGGGACAAGGGACTACGAGCAGTACGTC.

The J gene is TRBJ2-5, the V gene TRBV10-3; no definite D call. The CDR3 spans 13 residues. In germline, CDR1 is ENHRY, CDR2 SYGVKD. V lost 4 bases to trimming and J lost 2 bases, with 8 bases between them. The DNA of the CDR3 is TGTGCCATCAGTGCACCAAATCAAGAGACCCAGTACTTC. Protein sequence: CAISAPNQETQYF.

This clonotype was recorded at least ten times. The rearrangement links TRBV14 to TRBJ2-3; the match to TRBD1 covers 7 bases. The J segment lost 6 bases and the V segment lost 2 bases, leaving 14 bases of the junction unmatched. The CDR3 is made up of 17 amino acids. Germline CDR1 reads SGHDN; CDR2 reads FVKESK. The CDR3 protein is CASSQHHGTARPDTQYF. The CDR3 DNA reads TGTGCCAGCAGCCAACACCATGGGACAGCAAGACCCGATACGCAGTATTTT.

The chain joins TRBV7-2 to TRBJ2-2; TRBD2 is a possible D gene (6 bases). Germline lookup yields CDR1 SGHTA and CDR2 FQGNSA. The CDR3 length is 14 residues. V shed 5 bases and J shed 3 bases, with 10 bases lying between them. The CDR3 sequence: CASSRGTYTGELFF. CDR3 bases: TGTGCCAGCAGCAGAGGGACTTACACCGGGGAGCTGTTTTTT.

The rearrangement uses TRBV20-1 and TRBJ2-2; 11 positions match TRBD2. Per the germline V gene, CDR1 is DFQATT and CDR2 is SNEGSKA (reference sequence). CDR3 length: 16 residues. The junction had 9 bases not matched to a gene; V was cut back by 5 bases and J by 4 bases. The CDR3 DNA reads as TGCAGTGCTTCCTTCACTAGCGGGAGCCCCACCGGGGAGCTGTTTTTT. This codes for CSASFTSGSPTGELFF.

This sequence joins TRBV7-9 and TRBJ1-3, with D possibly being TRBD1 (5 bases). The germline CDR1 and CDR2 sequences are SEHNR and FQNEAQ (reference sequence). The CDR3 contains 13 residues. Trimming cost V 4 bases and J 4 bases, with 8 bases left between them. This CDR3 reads CASSSNRGNTIYF. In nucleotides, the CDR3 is TGTGCCAGCAGCTCAAACAGGGGAAACACCATATATTTT.

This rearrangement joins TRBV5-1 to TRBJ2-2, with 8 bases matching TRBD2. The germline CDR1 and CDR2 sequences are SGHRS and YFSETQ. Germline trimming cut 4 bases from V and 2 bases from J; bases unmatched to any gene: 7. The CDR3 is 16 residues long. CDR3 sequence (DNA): TGCGCCAGCAGCCCGCACCGGGGGGGAAACACCGGGGAGCTGTTTTTT. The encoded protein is CASSPHRGGNTGELFF. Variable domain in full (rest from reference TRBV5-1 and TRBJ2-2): KAGVTQTPRYLIKTRGQQVTLSCSPISGHRSVSWYQQTPGQGLQFLFEYFSETQRNKGNFPGRFSGRQFSNSRSEMNVSTLELGDSALYLCASSPHRGGNTGELFFGEGSRLTVL.

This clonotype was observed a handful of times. The CDR3 DNA sequence: TGCGCCAGCAGCCGCGAAGACCGATTGAACACTGAAGCTTTCTTT. It encodes CASSREDRLNTEAFF. The V gene is TRBV5-1, the J gene TRBJ1-1, with D unclear. Germline CDR1 and CDR2: SGHRS and YFSETQ. This CDR3 has 15 residues. V was cut by 4 bases and J by 0 bases, with 13 bases left in between.

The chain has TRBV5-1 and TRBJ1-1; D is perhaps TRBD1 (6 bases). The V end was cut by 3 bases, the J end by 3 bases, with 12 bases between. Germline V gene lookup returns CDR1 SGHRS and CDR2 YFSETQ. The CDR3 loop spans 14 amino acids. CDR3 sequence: CASSWGGPDTEAFF. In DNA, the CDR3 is TGCGCCAGCAGCTGGGGGGGGCCGGACACTGAAGCTTTCTTT.